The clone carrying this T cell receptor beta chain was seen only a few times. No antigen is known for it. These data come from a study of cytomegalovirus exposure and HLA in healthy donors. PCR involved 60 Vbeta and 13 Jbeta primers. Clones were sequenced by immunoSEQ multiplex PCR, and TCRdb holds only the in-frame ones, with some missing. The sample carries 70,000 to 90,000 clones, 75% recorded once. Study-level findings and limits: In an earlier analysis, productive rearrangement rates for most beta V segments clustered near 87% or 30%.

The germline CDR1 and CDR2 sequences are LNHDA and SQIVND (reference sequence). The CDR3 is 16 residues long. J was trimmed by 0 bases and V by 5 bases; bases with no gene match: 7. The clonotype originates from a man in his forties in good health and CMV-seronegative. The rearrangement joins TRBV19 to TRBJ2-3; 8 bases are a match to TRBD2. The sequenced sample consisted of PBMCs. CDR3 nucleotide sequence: TGTGCCAGTAGTTTAATAGCGGGGTCTAGCACAGATACGCAGTATTTT. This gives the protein CASSLIAGSSTDTQYF.